Given below is one TCR beta chain in context. Its antigen is unidentified. Molecular barcoding with unique molecular identifiers was used for the TCRbeta library. TCRdb used MiXCR to reprocess the PCR reads, holding one entry per CDR3 protein. The sample carries 440,000 or so distinct CDR3 sequences, 43% recorded once. This CDR3 region has 18 residues. From germline, CDR1 is SGHVS and CDR2 FNYEAQ. V gave up 0 bases and J gave up 1 base, with 16 bases separating them. The sample belongs to a study of T-cell reconstitution after alpha-beta-depleted transplantation in children. Study outcomes and limitations: Expanded graft clones, several hundred of them, were reportedly the source of alpha-beta T cells about two months after transplant. Newly generated T cells supplied most T-cell counts and diversity one year post-transplant.

The sequence derives from a girl aged 2 to 9 with aplastic anemia, due to receive a stem cell transplant. The rearrangement joins TRBV7-6 to TRBJ2-1, with D perhaps matching TRBD1 or TRBD2 (6 bases each). The specimen comprised PBMCs, sampled before TCRalphabeta/CD19-depleted stem cell transplant. The CDR3 nucleotides are TGTGCCAGCAGCTTAGCCGGGGGCGCAAGGGGATCCTACAATGAGCAGTTCTTC. Translation gives CASSLAGGARGSYNEQFF. Drawing the rest from reference TRBV7-6 and TRBJ2-1, the complete variable domain is GAGVSQSPRYKVTKRGQDVALRCDPISGHVSLYWYRQALGQGPEFLTYFNYEAQQDKSGLPNDRFSAERPEGSISTLTIQRTEQRDSAMYRCASSLAGGARGSYNEQFFGPGTRLTVL.